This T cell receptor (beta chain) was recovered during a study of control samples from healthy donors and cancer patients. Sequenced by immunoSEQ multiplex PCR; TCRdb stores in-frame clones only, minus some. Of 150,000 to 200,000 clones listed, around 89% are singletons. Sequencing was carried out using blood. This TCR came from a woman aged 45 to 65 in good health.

DNA of the CDR3: TGTGCCAGCACTCCGGGAAGAACCTACGAGCAGTACTTC. It codes for CASTPGRTYEQYF. V usage is TRBV11-2 and J usage is TRBJ2-7, with D possibly TRBD2 on 5 matching bases. Germline assignment: CDR1 SGHAT and CDR2 FQNNGV. The CDR3 sequence is 13 residues long. V lost 7 bases and J lost 2, with 12 bases in between.